This TCR beta chain was recorded in a study of T cells in Graves' hyperthyroidism and ophthalmopathy. The overall study: Peripheral blood samples were taken at initial diagnosis, prior to any treatment. Study findings and constraints: For ophthalmopathy, model prediction preceded onset by a median roughly 6.2 months. Most thyroid-expanded clonotypes above 0.001 were also found in blood.

Remarks on this clonotype: Its antigen remains unidentified.

The J segment lost 9 bases and the V segment lost 0 bases, leaving 6 bases of the junction unmatched. The CDR3 runs 14 residues. The V gene's germline CDR1 is SGDLS and CDR2 YYNGEE. The CDR3 regions of TCR beta were amplified from RNA transcripts. HTBI primers were employed in a first-round RT-PCR of the TCR CDR3. TCRdb fed the multiplex PCR reads into MiXCR, producing one record per CDR3 protein. The sample has a few hundred thousand distinct CDR3 sequences, over 12% seen once. Sequenced input: blood. The chain uses TRBV9 and TRBJ2-1, with 7 bases matching TRBD2. This TCR was recovered from a woman aged 50 to 60 with Graves' hyperthyroidism that later progressed to Graves' ophthalmopathy. The CDR3 loop is CASSVGGRVREQFF. The DNA of the CDR3 is TGTGCCAGCAGCGTAGGCGGGAGAGTCCGTGAGCAGTTCTTC.